This T cell receptor (beta chain) was captured by sequencing in a study of blood T cells in healthy people across ages. Whole-study results and caveats: Per million T cells, the diversity of TCR beta decreased roughly linearly as age advanced. Naive CD4+ cell counts and diversity both ran higher in long-lived than in aged donors.

The second PCR ran roughly 7 to 12 cycles with a sample-barcoded 5' primer and J-beta primers. TCRdb redid the calling of the 5' RACE reads with MiXCR, one entry per CDR3 protein. The sample records more than 800,000 distinct CDR3 sequences, more than 25% being singletons. Trimming took 6 bases from V and 9 from J; bases not matched to a gene: 16. CDR3 size: 15 residues. Turning to this clonotype: Its antigen is as yet unknown. A much larger clone differs by one base, so this may be a read error.

It was roughly 10 milliliters of peripheral blood that were drawn from each donor. In each sample, at least 6 million PBMCs were isolated. Material: blood. This sequence originates from a woman at least 80 years old in good health. V gene TRBV12-3 or TRBV12-4 combines with J gene TRBJ2-7; TRBD2 matches at 8 bases. The CDR3 bases are TGTGCCAGCAGATCTCAGCGGGGGCGAACGGAAGGGCAGTACTTC. This gives the protein CASRSQRGRTEGQYF.